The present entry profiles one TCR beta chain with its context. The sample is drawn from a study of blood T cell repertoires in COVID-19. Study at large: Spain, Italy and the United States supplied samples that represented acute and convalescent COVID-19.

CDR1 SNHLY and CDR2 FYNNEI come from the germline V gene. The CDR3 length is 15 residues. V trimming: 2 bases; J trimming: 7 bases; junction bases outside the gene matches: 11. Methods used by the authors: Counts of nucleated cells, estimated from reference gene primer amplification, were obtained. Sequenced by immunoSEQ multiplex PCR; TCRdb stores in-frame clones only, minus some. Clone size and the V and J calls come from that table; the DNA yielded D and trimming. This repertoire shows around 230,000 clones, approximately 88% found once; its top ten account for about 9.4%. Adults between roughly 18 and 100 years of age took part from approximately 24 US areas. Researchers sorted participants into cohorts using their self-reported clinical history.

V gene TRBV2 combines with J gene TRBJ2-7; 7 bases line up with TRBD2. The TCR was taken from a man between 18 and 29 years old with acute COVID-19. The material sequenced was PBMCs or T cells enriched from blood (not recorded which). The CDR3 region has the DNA TGTGCCAGCAGTGAATTCGGCGGGAGAGAGCATGAGCAGTACTTC. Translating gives CASSEFGGREHEQYF.